The 29 T cell receptor beta chains presented below share a single source sample, sequenced in a study of blood T cell repertoires in COVID-19. Clones were read by immunoSEQ multiplex PCR, and TCRdb kept only the in-frame ones, dropping some. There are 90,000 to 100,000 clones in the sample; approximately 84% occur only once, and 17% lies in the top ten. Sequenced input: peripheral blood. These TCRs come from a woman in her sixties or seventies with acute or convalescent COVID-19.

The CDR3 here is CASSQDAGEGQETQYF. CDR3 in DNA: TGCGCCAGCAGCCAAGATGCCGGGGAGGGACAAGAGACCCAGTACTTC. The rearrangement joins TRBV4-3 to TRBJ2-5; 7 bases are shared with TRBD2. Losses at the gene ends were 0 bases for V and 2 bases for J; bases not matched to a gene: 6. CDR3 length: 16 amino acids. CDR1 is LGHNA and CDR2 is YSLEER in the germline V gene.

The rearrangement links TRBV10-3 to TRBJ1-3; the match to TRBD1 covers 7 bases. Trimming at V came to 3 bases and at J to 2 bases, leaving 4 bases not matched to a gene. The CDR3 covers 15 residues. The germline V gene encodes CDR1 ENHRY and CDR2 SYGVKD. CDR3 DNA: TGTGCCATCAGTGATGGAGGGGGCACTGGAAACACCATATATTTT. Protein product: CAISDGGGTGNTIYF.

The chain employs TRBV3-1 (or the pseudogene TRBV3-2) and TRBJ1-2, with D perhaps TRBD1 (6 bases). Germline CDR1 LGHDT, CDR2 YNNKEL (reference sequence). V shed 6 bases and J shed 4 bases, with 21 bases lying between them. The CDR3 runs to 16 residues. The CDR3 DNA is TGTGCCAGCAGGCCGACGGGGACAACAGCCTTCTATGGCTACACCTTC. Its translation is CASRPTGTTAFYGYTF.

The CDR3 protein is CASSLRDSSTGELFF. DNA of the CDR3: TGCGCCAGCAGCTTGAGAGACAGTTCCACCGGGGAGCTGTTTTTT. The V gene is TRBV5-1, the J gene TRBJ2-2; the D gene is possibly TRBD1 (5 bases). CDR1 is SGHRS and CDR2 is YFSETQ in the germline V gene. This CDR3 spans 15 amino acids. Trimming removed 1 base at V and 4 bases at J, with 11 bases between.

The chain recombines TRBV2 with TRBJ1-2; tentative D call: TRBD1 (5 bases). Trimming removed 6 bases at V and 0 bases at J, with 11 bases between. Looked up from germline, CDR1 is SNHLY and CDR2 is FYNNEI. The CDR3 totals 14 residues. CDR3 DNA sequence: TGTGCCAGCAGGGTTGACAGAGCTAACTATGGCTACACCTTC. Translation gives CASRVDRANYGYTF. Combining the CDR3 with reference TRBV2 and TRBJ1-2 gives the whole variable domain EPEVTQTPSHQVTQMGQEVILRCVPISNHLYFYWYRQILGQKVEFLVSFYNNEISEKSEIFDDQFSVERPDGSNFTLKIRSTKLEDSAMYFCASRVDRANYGYTFGSGTRLTVV.

The chain uses TRBV28 and TRBJ1-5; TRBD1 matches at 7 bases. Germline CDR1 MDHEN, CDR2 SYDVKM. This CDR3 region has 16 residues. The J segment lost 0 bases and the V segment lost 7 bases, leaving 9 bases of the junction unmatched. For the CDR3, the DNA is TGTGCCAGCATAGGGGACAGTTTTTATAGCAATCAGCCCCAGCATTTT. Protein product: CASIGDSFYSNQPQHF.

The V call is TRBV6-4, the J call TRBJ2-1, with TRBD2 matching over 10 bases. CDR1 is MRHNA and CDR2 is SNTAGT in the germline V gene. The CDR3 extends over 16 amino acids. V lost 6 bases to trimming and J lost 4 bases; unmatched junction nucleotides: 9. The CDR3 DNA follows: TGTGCCAGCAGCGCCAGTCGGACTAGCGGATACAATGAGCAGTTCTTC. Encoded protein: CASSASRTSGYNEQFF.

Only one count was recorded for this clone. V is TRBV11-3 and J is TRBJ2-1; TRBD2 aligns across 12 bases. V gave up 5 bases and J gave up 4 bases; unmatched junction bases: 9. Germline assignment: CDR1 SGHNT and CDR2 YENEEA. This CDR3 is 17 amino acids long. The CDR3 protein is CASSPGRLAGGYNEQFF. The CDR3 nucleotides are TGTGCCAGCAGCCCAGGAAGGCTAGCGGGGGGGTACAATGAGCAGTTCTTC. The whole variable domain, remainder taken from reference TRBV11-3 and TRBJ2-1, is EAGVVQSPRYKIIEKKQPVAFWCNPISGHNTLYWYLQNLGQGPELLIRYENEEAVDDSQLPKDRFSAERLKGVDSTLKIQPAELGDSAVYLCASSPGRLAGGYNEQFFGPGTRLTVL.

The chain is built from TRBV4-3 and TRBJ1-1, with D perhaps matching TRBD1 (5 bases). CDR1 LGHNA and CDR2 YSLEER come from the germline V gene. The ends were cut back, 0 bases at V and 1 base at J, with 15 bases in the middle. The CDR3 totals 17 residues. The chain's CDR3 is CASSQDQEGGANTEAFF. CDR3 DNA: TGCGCCAGCAGCCAAGATCAGGAGGGAGGGGCGAACACTGAAGCTTTCTTT.

This clone was observed a single time. This may be a read error: a much more frequent sequence differs by one nucleotide. The sample carries other DNA sequences with the same CDR3. The rearrangement links TRBV5-4 to TRBJ1-1, with 11 bases lining up with TRBD1. CDR3 length: 14 residues. Germline CDR1 SGHNT, CDR2 YYREEE (reference sequence). V dropped 3 bases and J dropped 5; count of bases not matched to a gene: 3. The CDR3 loop reads CASSWGQGGTEAFF. In DNA, the CDR3 is TGTGCCAGCAGCTGGGGACAGGGGGGGACTGAAGCTTTCTTT.

This chain uses TRBV20-1 with TRBJ1-1, with D hard to call. V lost 3 bases and J 8 bases, leaving 19 bases between the germline ends. From germline, CDR1 is DFQATT and CDR2 SNEGSKA (reference sequence). There are 14 residues in the CDR3. The CDR3 loop is CSASPVGRRGEAFF. In nucleotides, the CDR3 is TGCAGTGCTAGTCCCGTCGGGAGGAGAGGGGAAGCTTTCTTT.

This clone came up once. V and J are TRBV7-9 and TRBJ2-2, with D possibly TRBD1 on 5 matching bases. Germline V gives CDR1 SEHNR, CDR2 FQNEAQ (reference sequence). The CDR3 runs 12 residues. The germline V and J ends were trimmed by 7 bases and 8 bases, with 11 bases remaining between them. The CDR3 bases are TGTGCCAGCAACCCTGGGGCTGGGGAGCTGTTTTTT. Translated, it gives CASNPGAGELFF. Based on the CDR3 plus reference TRBV7-9 and TRBJ2-2, the full variable domain is DTGVSQNPRHKITKRGQNVTFRCDPISEHNRLYWYRQTLGQGPEFLTYFQNEAQLEKSRLLSDRFSAERPKGSFSTLEIQRTEQGDSAMYLCASNPGAGELFFGEGSRLTVL.

The chain uses TRBV30 and TRBJ2-5; 12 bases agree with TRBD2. V was pared by 3 bases and J by 4 bases, with 12 bases of the junction left unmatched. Germline lookup yields CDR1 GTSNPN and CDR2 SVGIG (reference sequence). The CDR3 runs to 17 residues. CDR3 nucleotide sequence: TGTGCCTGGAGATCCGGGCTAGCGGGGGGGCCGGGAGAGACCCAGTACTTC. It codes for CAWRSGLAGGPGETQYF.

This clone was found a few times. One junction end does not reproduce the germline sequence, and a read error may be involved. The V gene is TRBV7-7, the J gene TRBJ1-1; no definite D call. The CDR3 totals 14 residues. Looked up from germline, CDR1 is SSHAT and CDR2 is FNYEAQ (reference sequence). CDR3 sequence (DNA): TGTGCTAGCAGCCCCCTCGGTATGAACACTGAAGCTTTCTTT. It codes for CASSPLGMNTEAFF. Based on the CDR3 plus reference TRBV7-7 and TRBJ1-1, the full variable domain is GAGVSQSPRYKVTKRGQDVTLRCDPISSHATLYWYQQALGQGPEFLTYFNYEAQPDKSGLPSDRFSAERPEGSISTLTIQRTEQRDSAMYRCASSPLGMNTEAFFGQGTRLTVV.

This clone was recorded at least ten times. This chain links TRBV29-1 with TRBJ2-5; no firm D call. CDR3 length: 11 residues. Germline V CDR1 and CDR2: SQVTM, ANQGSEA. V gave up 7 bases and J gave up 4 bases, with 10 bases separating them. CDR3 loop: CSGRQSETQYF. CDR3 in DNA: TGCAGCGGTAGACAATCAGAGACCCAGTACTTC.

The chain couples TRBV30 to TRBJ2-3; a possible D gene is TRBD1 (6 bases). CDR3 length equals 16 residues. The V end was cut by 0 bases, the J end by 6 bases, with 19 bases between. CDR1 is GTSNPN, CDR2 SVGIG, per germline (reference sequence). The CDR3 sequence: CAWSVPTGPWGDTQYF. In DNA form, the CDR3 reads TGTGCCTGGAGTGTACCCACAGGGCCCTGGGGGGATACGCAGTATTTT.

This clone occurred many times. The CDR3 region has the DNA TGTGCCAGCAGCTTAAGGCAGGCGGATACGCAGTATTTT. The encoded protein is CASSLRQADTQYF. The chain combines TRBV7-3 with TRBJ2-3; D unresolved. Trimming took off 1 base at V and 6 bases at J, with 8 bases between the two ends. This CDR3 has 13 amino acids. Germline assignment: CDR1 SGHTA and CDR2 FQGTGA.

J is TRBJ2-2 and V is TRBV28, with 7 bases fitting TRBD2. The CDR3 is 15 residues long. Germline V gives CDR1 MDHEN, CDR2 SYDVKM. V lost 7 bases and J lost 7; bases outside the gene matches: 12. The DNA of the CDR3 is TGTGCCAGCACAGTAGCGGGTGCTCTTGGCGGGGAGCTGTTTTTT. It codes for CASTVAGALGGELFF.

The rearrangement links TRBV10-3 to TRBJ1-5; D may be TRBD1 (6 bases). The ends were cut back, 3 bases at V and 4 bases at J, with 13 bases in the middle. Germline V gene lookup returns CDR1 ENHRY and CDR2 SYGVKD. CDR3 length: 15 residues. This chain's CDR3 is CAISESNRGNQPQHF. CDR3 sequence (DNA): TGTGCCATCAGTGAATCGAATAGGGGGAATCAGCCCCAGCATTTT.

J is TRBJ2-5 and V is TRBV5-1; D is possibly TRBD1 (5 bases). Germline CDR1 and CDR2: SGHRS and YFSETQ. V was clipped by 0 bases and J by 2 bases, with 8 bases between them. The CDR3 loop spans 14 amino acids. In nucleotides, the CDR3 is TGCGCCAGCAGCTTGGGACAGACTCAAGAGACCCAGTACTTC. Protein product: CASSLGQTQETQYF.

The genes are TRBV15 and TRBJ2-5; 10 nucleotides line up with TRBD2. Trimming took 2 bases from V and 3 from J; bases not matched to a gene: 3. This CDR3 region has 15 residues. Germline V gives CDR1 LNHNV, CDR2 YYDKDF (reference sequence). The CDR3 coding sequence is TGTGCCACCAGCAGACGCACTAGCGGGGAAGAGACCCAGTACTTC. Translated: CATSRRTSGEETQYF.

The chain recombines TRBV3-1 (or the pseudogene TRBV3-2) with TRBJ1-4, with 8 bases aligning to TRBD1. V was pared by 2 bases and J by 6 bases, with 5 bases of the junction left unmatched. CDR1 and CDR2 (germline): LGHDT, YNNKEL (reference sequence). This CDR3 is built from 15 residues. The CDR3 DNA reads TGTGCCAGCAGCCAATACGGGACAGGAGATGAAAAACTGTTTTTT. Translating it yields CASSQYGTGDEKLFF.

The chain links TRBV7-2 to TRBJ1-1; perhaps TRBD1 as D (5 bases). The CDR3 length is 14 residues. V dropped 1 base and J dropped 4 bases, with 10 bases sitting between them. Germline loops: CDR1 SGHTA, CDR2 FQGNSA. CDR3: CASSLVGRGTEAFF. The CDR3 nucleotides read TGTGCCAGCAGCTTAGTTGGGAGGGGCACTGAAGCTTTCTTT.

The chain recombines TRBV7-8 with TRBJ1-3; TRBD1 aligns across 8 bases. This CDR3 is 15 amino acids long. J lost 4 bases, V lost 5 bases, and 7 bases had no gene match. Germline V lookup: CDR1 SGHVS, CDR2 FQNEAQ. In nucleotides, the CDR3 is TGTGCCAGCAGCACCAAGAGGACAGGGGGAAACACCATATATTTT. Its protein product is CASSTKRTGGNTIYF.

A note on this clone: In this CDR3 the conserved last residue, phenylalanine or tryptophan, is missing, so a read error is likely. The DNA is omitted, as the CDR3 cannot be located on it reliably, and the CDR3 follows TCRdb's listing. The V call is TRBV6-5, the J call TRBJ1-1; the D call TRBD1 from the table was never checked on the DNA. The CDR3 numbers 14 amino acids, ends counted. Germline lookup yields CDR1 MNHEY and CDR2 SVGAGI. This chain's CDR3 is CASSPRGEALTVRL.

This chain links TRBV7-8 with TRBJ1-2; 7 nucleotides align to TRBD1. The length of the CDR3 is 14 residues. Germline V gene lookup returns CDR1 SGHVS and CDR2 FQNEAQ. V shed 0 bases and J 2 bases; nucleotides not matched to a gene: 0. The CDR3 here is CASSLAGQNYGYTF. CDR3 in DNA: TGTGCCAGCAGCTTAGCGGGACAGAACTATGGCTACACCTTC.

This clone was counted once. The chain recombines TRBV28 with TRBJ2-3, with 14 bases matching TRBD2. CDR1 MDHEN and CDR2 SYDVKM come from the germline V gene. The CDR3 sequence is 15 residues long. The ends lost 8 bases at V and 3 bases at J; junction bases unmatched: 4. CDR3 region: CASWGLAGDTDTQYF. The CDR3 coding sequence is TGTGCCAGCTGGGGACTAGCGGGAGATACAGATACGCAGTATTTT.

The chain uses TRBV3-1 (or the pseudogene TRBV3-2) and TRBJ2-5; 7 bases are shared with TRBD2. The CDR3 is made up of 15 amino acids. Germline V gene lookup returns CDR1 LGHDT and CDR2 YNNKEL (reference sequence). Trimming cost V 0 bases and J 5 bases; bases outside gene matches: 6. CDR3 loop: CASSQDWGGRETQYF. The CDR3 DNA follows: TGTGCCAGCAGCCAAGACTGGGGGGGGAGGGAGACCCAGTACTTC.

The V gene is TRBV5-1, the J gene TRBJ1-1; a possible D gene is TRBD1 (6 bases). Germline CDR1 SGHRS, CDR2 YFSETQ. This CDR3 region has 15 residues. V shed 3 bases and J shed 4 bases, with 16 bases lying between them. CDR3 in DNA: TGCGCCAGCAGCTCACAGACAGGTCCGGCCACTGAAGCTTTCTTT. Translation gives CASSSQTGPATEAFF.